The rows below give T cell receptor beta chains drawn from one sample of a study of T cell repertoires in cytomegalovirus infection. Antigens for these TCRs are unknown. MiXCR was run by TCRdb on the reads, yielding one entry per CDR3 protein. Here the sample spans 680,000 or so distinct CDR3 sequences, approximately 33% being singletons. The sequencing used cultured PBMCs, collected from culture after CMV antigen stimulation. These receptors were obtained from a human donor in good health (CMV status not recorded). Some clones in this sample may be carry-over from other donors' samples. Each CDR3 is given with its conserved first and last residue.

CDR3: CASSSAGSRGNEQFF; J: TRBJ2-1; V: TRBV6-2/TRBV6-3
CDR3: CASSRTSGHYEQYF; J: TRBJ2-7; V: TRBV7-2
CDR3: CASSLPGTGFRGYTF; J: TRBJ1-2; V: TRBV5-4
CDR3: CASSPRSGRAYNEQFF; J: TRBJ2-1; V: TRBV7-8
CDR3: CASSARGLWEQYF; J: TRBJ2-7; V: TRBV27
CDR3: CASSSNREYSNQPQHF; J: TRBJ1-5; V: TRBV28
CDR3: CASSTGRGRGGYNEQFF; J: TRBJ2-1; V: TRBV19
CDR3: CASSLDKAYTEAFF; J: TRBJ1-1; V: TRBV7-2
CDR3: CSARSRAGRGYNEQFF; J: TRBJ2-1; V: TRBV20-1
CDR3: CASGRETGNTIYF; J: TRBJ1-3; V: TRBV2
CDR3: CAWSVGISTDTQYF; J: TRBJ2-3; V: TRBV30
CDR3: CASSPRFLGNTEAFF; J: TRBJ1-1; V: TRBV28
CDR3: CASSDLRTSPDTQYF; J: TRBJ2-3; V: TRBV2
CDR3: CASSLQGGGQPQHF; J: TRBJ1-5; V: TRBV6-1
CDR3: CSANTGKRYQPQHF; J: TRBJ1-5; V: TRBV20-1
CDR3: CASSRLWGASGLKAFF; J: TRBJ1-1; V: TRBV7-6
CDR3: CASLPTRGSSNQPQHF; J: TRBJ1-5; V: TRBV28
CDR3: CASSLASWTQETQYF; J: TRBJ2-5; V: TRBV5-4
CDR3: CSATGTSGDNEQFF; J: TRBJ2-1; V: TRBV20-1
CDR3: CASSIRRDSNQPQHF; J: TRBJ1-5; V: TRBV19
CDR3: CSASSRGPNTEAFF; J: TRBJ1-1; V: TRBV20-1
CDR3: CASSQEARQASTDTQYF; J: TRBJ2-3; V: TRBV4-3
CDR3: CASRGLIGNDGYTF; J: TRBJ1-2; V: TRBV4-1
CDR3: CAISGPNEQFF; J: TRBJ2-1; V: TRBV10-3
CDR3: CSARAPGTSGPYEQYF; J: TRBJ2-7; V: TRBV20-1
CDR3: CASSGGLSGNTIYF; J: TRBJ1-3; V: TRBV5-6
CDR3: CASSPPEGPPGQPQHF; J: TRBJ1-5; V: TRBV7-6
CDR3: CASRMTRLYEQYF; J: TRBJ2-7; V: TRBV6-2/TRBV6-3
CDR3: CASSLGLTSYEQYF; J: TRBJ2-7; V: TRBV7-9
CDR3: CASRSLQQGVTEQYF; J: TRBJ2-7; V: TRBV5-1
CDR3: CASSYHTGEQFF; J: TRBJ2-1; V: TRBV5-4
CDR3: CASSLYTSGRGGDTQYF; J: TRBJ2-3; V: TRBV5-4
CDR3: CASRGSRRDEQYF; J: TRBJ2-7; V: TRBV6-5
CDR3: CASSPEGTGRYSPLHF; J: TRBJ1-6; V: TRBV28
CDR3: CASKDRRYEQYF; J: TRBJ2-7; V: TRBV2
CDR3: CASSLGGQEAFF; J: TRBJ1-1; V: TRBV5-6
CDR3: CASSATGLMGTEAFF; J: TRBJ1-1; V: TRBV2
CDR3: CASSLGAGFRGAFF; J: TRBJ1-1; V: TRBV5-6
CDR3: CASSYSSLPRGELFF; J: TRBJ2-2; V: TRBV6-5
CDR3: CASRLQGPSEAFF; J: TRBJ1-1; V: TRBV2
CDR3: CASTIGGHTGELFF; J: TRBJ2-2; V: TRBV28
CDR3: CASNSGGSEQYF; J: TRBJ2-7; V: TRBV6-2/TRBV6-3
CDR3: CASSLAEGRVLTSGGLDSYEQYF; J: TRBJ2-7; V: TRBV7-8
CDR3: CASGLEGNSPLHF; J: TRBJ1-6; V: TRBV6-1
CDR3: CSARGGTGGNGEQYF; J: TRBJ2-7; V: TRBV20-1